This TCR beta chain stems from a study of CD8+ T cells in alopecia areata. After isolation, RNA underwent reverse transcription to generate cDNA as the sequencing template. Sequenced by immunoSEQ multiplex PCR; TCRdb stores in-frame clones only, minus some. The sample shows about 140,000 clones, 86% of them seen only once. CDR1 is PRHDT and CDR2 is FYEKMQ in the germline V gene (reference sequence). The CDR3 runs 11 residues. With 7 bases removed from V and 5 bases from J, the gap between germline ends came to 8 bases. As concerns this clone: Its antigen is as yet unknown.

Study-wide results and caveats: The study found tofacitinib significantly decreased scalp clonality and expanded CD8+ clones among the top 100. For baseline CD8+ expansion, any link to response stays uncertain with one nonresponder.

Stated treatment: oral pan-JAK inhibitor, 5-10 mg twice daily. This material consisted of CD8+ T cells sorted from blood, taken at week 4, from a patient treated with tofacitinib. This sequence joins TRBV13 and TRBJ1-1; no definite D call. This TCR was recovered from a human donor with alopecia areata. The CDR3 is CASTLRTEAFF. DNA for the CDR3: TGTGCCAGCACCCTGAGGACTGAAGCTTTCTTT.